These 31 T cell receptor beta chains originate from one sample sequenced in a study of CD8 T cells in ankylosing spondylitis (dated by TCRdb to 2017 to 2019). Results the study describes overall, beyond this receptor: A TCR beta motif of seven or eight highly homologous amino acid variants appeared characteristic of blood from ankylosing spondylitis patients.

The receptor library was made with 5' RACE. The sequencer was an Illumina HiSeq 2500. TCRdb trimmed public reads at Q25 via fastp, called clones via MiXCR and kept in-frame beta chains. Duplicate CDR3 protein sequences are folded into a single record with the most common DNA and genes. For this sample there are about 840,000 distinct CDR3 sequences; about 11% appear just once. Roughly 0.51% of the sample is in the top ten clones. These receptors are not linked to any known antigen. Sample: blood, either unsorted or a sorted T cell fraction (not recorded which). These TCRs come from a male donor with ankylosing spondylitis.

In its sample, this clonotype was seen a few times. The V and J genes are TRBV20-1 and TRBJ2-1, with TRBD2 identical over 7 bases. Germline loops: CDR1 DFQATT, CDR2 SNEGSKA (reference sequence). The CDR3 has 17 residues. V was pared by 2 bases and J by 5 bases, with 15 bases of the junction left unmatched. The CDR3 is CSARSYSAGRGNNEQFF. CDR3 sequence (DNA): TGCAGTGCTAGATCCTACTCAGCGGGACGGGGCAACAATGAGCAGTTCTTC.

This clonotype occurred many times. The J gene is TRBJ1-2, the V gene TRBV5-1, with unresolved D. The CDR3 contains 14 residues. Germline CDR1 is SGHRS and CDR2 is YFSETQ. V was clipped by 5 bases and J by 0 bases, with 11 bases between them. CDR3 in DNA: TGCGCCAGCAGTAGACTGGACGCTAACTATGGCTACACCTTC. Its translation: CASSRLDANYGYTF.

This chain uses TRBV3-1 with TRBJ2-1; TRBD2 aligns across 14 bases. CDR1 and CDR2 (germline): LGHDT, YNNKEL (reference sequence). J was trimmed by 10 bases and V by 4 bases; bases with no gene match: 9. The CDR3 totals 16 residues. CDR3 residues: CASSLTPGLAGVEQFF. As DNA, the CDR3 is TGTGCCAGCAGCCTAACCCCGGGACTAGCGGGAGTCGAGCAGTTCTTC.

In its sample, this clonotype was seen many times. J is TRBJ1-2 and V is TRBV7-9, with D perhaps matching TRBD1 (5 bases). CDR3 size: 16 residues. V lost 1 base and J 5 bases, leaving 17 bases between the germline ends. Germline loops: CDR1 SEHNR, CDR2 FQNEAQ (reference sequence). Here the CDR3 reads CASSLGGVQGGYGYTF. The CDR3 coding sequence is TGTGCCAGCAGCTTAGGGGGGGTCCAAGGTGGATATGGCTACACCTTC.

This clonotype was counted between two and nine times. The rearrangement joins TRBV5-1 to TRBJ2-2; D is unresolved. Trimming cost V 1 base and J 1 base, with 11 bases left between them. Germline CDR1 reads SGHRS; CDR2 reads YFSETQ. This CDR3 region has 16 residues. The CDR3 DNA follows: TGCGCCAGCAGCTTGATTTGGGAAAAGAACACCGGGGAGCTGTTTTTT. Translated: CASSLIWEKNTGELFF.

CDR3 bases: TGCGCCAGCAGCCCCGGACCTAACACCTATTCACCCCTCCACTTT. This codes for CASSPGPNTYSPLHF. The rearrangement uses TRBV5-1 and TRBJ1-6; the D is unclear. The ends were cut back, 4 bases at V and 8 bases at J, with 16 bases in the middle. The CDR3 contains 15 residues. CDR1 SGHRS and CDR2 YFSETQ come from the germline V gene. The full variable domain, rest sourced from reference TRBV5-1 and TRBJ1-6, is KAGVTQTPRYLIKTRGQQVTLSCSPISGHRSVSWYQQTPGQGLQFLFEYFSETQRNKGNFPGRFSGRQFSNSRSEMNVSTLELGDSALYLCASSPGPNTYSPLHFGNGTRLTVT.

This clonotype came up a few times. V is TRBV30 and J is TRBJ2-1; no clear D. The CDR3 sequence is 13 residues long. Germline loops: CDR1 GTSNPN, CDR2 SVGIG (reference sequence). Trimming took 3 bases from V and 0 from J, leaving 6 bases between them. The CDR3 DNA reads as TGTGCCTGGAGAGAGAGCTCCTACAATGAGCAGTTCTTC. Protein product: CAWRESSYNEQFF.

V is TRBV27 and J is TRBJ2-3; perhaps TRBD2 as D (5 bases). CDR1 and CDR2 from the germline V gene are MNHEY and SMNVEV (reference sequence). Trimming took off 5 bases at V and 9 bases at J, with 12 bases between the two ends. The CDR3 covers 12 residues. CDR3 loop: CASSEGLRTQYF. CDR3 DNA sequence: TGTGCCAGCAGTGAAGGACTGAGAACGCAGTATTTT.

This clonotype was seen more than once but under ten times. The chain uses TRBV20-1 and TRBJ1-4; D perhaps matches TRBD1 (6 bases). The germline V and J ends were trimmed by 4 bases and 2 bases, with 11 bases remaining between them. The length of the CDR3 is 14 residues. The germline V gene encodes CDR1 DFQATT and CDR2 SNEGSKA (reference sequence). The CDR3 reads CSAMTGGTNEKLFF. The CDR3, as DNA: TGCAGTGCTATGACAGGAGGGACTAATGAAAAACTGTTTTTT.

In this sample, this clonotype turned up many times. The chain uses TRBV29-1 and TRBJ2-7; D is perhaps TRBD1 (5 bases). The CDR3 totals 13 residues. V lost 4 bases, J lost 1 base, and 11 bases lay in between. Looked up from germline, CDR1 is SQVTM and CDR2 is ANQGSEA. The CDR3 loop is CSVARVGSYEQYF. The CDR3 bases are TGCAGCGTTGCCAGGGTCGGGTCCTACGAGCAGTACTTC.

This clonotype turned up a few times. This chain uses TRBV28 with TRBJ2-2; D remains ambiguous. The CDR3 has 13 amino acids. Between the trimmed V and J ends, which lost 11 bases and 1 base, there was a span of 11 bases. CDR1 and CDR2 (germline): MDHEN, SYDVKM. CDR3 nucleotide sequence: TGTGCCGCATGGGGTGGGAACACCGGGGAGCTGTTTTTT. This gives the protein CAAWGGNTGELFF.

This clonotype was observed at least ten times. The rearrangement links TRBV5-1 to TRBJ2-3; no definite D call. The CDR3 loop spans 14 amino acids. Trimming cost V 4 bases and J 6 bases, with 15 bases left between them. The V gene's germline CDR1 is SGHRS and CDR2 YFSETQ. CDR3 amino acids: CASSMDEGVDTQYF. The CDR3 coding sequence is TGCGCCAGCAGCATGGACGAAGGTGTGGATACGCAGTATTTT.

This rearrangement joins TRBV5-1 to TRBJ2-1; 9 nucleotides agree with TRBD1. Germline CDR1 is SGHRS and CDR2 is YFSETQ. J gave up 15 bases and V 0 bases, and 4 bases lay outside the gene matches. The CDR3 has 12 residues. The CDR3 loop is CASSLDGTGLFF. The CDR3 DNA follows: TGCGCCAGCAGCTTGGATGGGACAGGGCTGTTCTTC.

This clonotype was picked up many times. The chain is built from TRBV20-1 and TRBJ2-5; 7 bases are a match to TRBD1. The CDR3 extends over 14 amino acids. Trimming took 6 bases from V and 1 from J; bases not matched to a gene: 8. Germline-derived CDR1 and CDR2 are DFQATT and SNEGSKA (reference sequence). The CDR3 DNA is TGCAGTGCCCCCCCACGACAGGGCCAAGAGACCCAGTACTTC. Its protein is CSAPPRQGQETQYF.

This clonotype was counted at least ten times. CDR3 in amino acids: CSARSRLGTDTQYF. For the CDR3, the DNA is TGCAGTGCTAGATCCAGATTAGGCACAGATACGCAGTATTTT. The chain is built from TRBV20-1 and TRBJ2-3; no definite D call. Germline V gene lookup returns CDR1 DFQATT and CDR2 SNEGSKA (reference sequence). Trimming left V 2 bases short and J 1 base short, with 10 bases between. CDR3 length: 14 residues.

The V gene is TRBV24-1, the J gene TRBJ1-5; D is uncertain. The CDR3 is made up of 16 amino acids. CDR1 is KGHDR, CDR2 SFDVKD, per germline. V was trimmed by 2 bases and J by 2 bases, leaving 12 bases between them. Written as DNA, the CDR3 is TGTGCCACCAGTGATTCATCGGCACATGGCAATCAGCCCCAGCATTTT. This gives the protein CATSDSSAHGNQPQHF.

The table lists this clonotype with a few counts. CDR3 sequence reads: CASLPGGARRTEAFF. The DNA for the CDR3 is TGTGCCAGCCTGCCGGGAGGGGCGCGAAGGACTGAAGCTTTCTTT. The rearrangement uses TRBV2 and TRBJ1-1, with D perhaps matching TRBD1 (5 bases). Germline V gene lookup returns CDR1 SNHLY and CDR2 FYNNEI. This CDR3 has 15 amino acids. V gave up 8 bases and J gave up 5 bases, with 21 bases separating them.

This clonotype came up many times. The chain carries TRBV29-1 and TRBJ2-5; tentative D call: TRBD2 (6 bases). The ends were cut back, 7 bases at V and 1 base at J, with 13 bases in the middle. Per the germline V gene, CDR1 is SQVTM and CDR2 is ANQGSEA. The CDR3 contains 13 residues. The CDR3 protein is CSAGGGVQETQYF. The DNA of the CDR3 is TGCAGCGCCGGAGGAGGGGTCCAAGAGACCCAGTACTTC. Full variable domain (missing parts from reference TRBV29-1 and TRBJ2-5): SAVISQKPSRDICQRGTSLTIQCQVDSQVTMMFWYRQQPGQSLTLIATANQGSEATYESGFVIDKFPISRPNLTFSTLTVSNMSPEDSSIYLCSAGGGVQETQYFGPGTRLLVL.

This clonotype was counted many times. J is TRBJ2-3 and V is TRBV4-3; 7 bases match TRBD2. J was trimmed by 5 bases and V by 1 base; bases with no gene match: 12. Germline CDR1 and CDR2: LGHNA and YSLEER. The CDR3 runs to 17 residues. The CDR3 nucleotides are TGCGCCAGCAGCCAAGGGGTTAGCGGGTGGTATAGAGATACGCAGTATTTT. As protein: CASSQGVSGWYRDTQYF.

The rearrangement uses TRBV28 and TRBJ2-6, with 8 bases aligning to TRBD1. Germline V CDR1 and CDR2: MDHEN, SYDVKM. The CDR3 loop spans 18 amino acids. The V gene end was trimmed by 4 bases and the J gene end by 2 bases; junction bases not matched to a gene: 10. The CDR3 coding sequence is TGTGCCAGCAGTTCCGTTGCAGGGGGCAGTCCTGGGGCCAACGTCCTGACTTTC. As protein: CASSSVAGGSPGANVLTF.

This clonotype was recorded many times. The rearrangement joins TRBV5-5 to TRBJ1-3; D ambiguous. This CDR3 contains 16 residues. Germline-derived CDR1 and CDR2 are SGHKS and YYEKEE (reference sequence). V lost 1 base to trimming and J lost 2 bases, with 13 bases between them. The CDR3 here is CASSLSRVGAGNTIYF. Here the CDR3 DNA reads TGTGCCAGCAGCTTGTCTCGTGTAGGAGCTGGAAACACCATATATTTT.

This clonotype was counted only a few times. One end of the junction does not line up with germline, which may come from a read error. The V gene is TRBV7-7, the J gene TRBJ2-5; 9 nucleotides line up with TRBD1. This CDR3 is 14 amino acids long. Germline V CDR1 and CDR2: SSHAT, FNYEAQ (reference sequence). CDR3 amino acids: CASSFGQGKETQYF. CDR3 nucleotide sequence: TGTGCTAGCAGCTTTGGACAGGGGAAAGAGACCCAGTACTTC.

The chain couples TRBV12-3 or TRBV12-4 to TRBJ2-3, with D tentatively TRBD1 (5 bases). V lost 7 bases to trimming and J lost 1 base, with 9 bases between them. The CDR3 runs to 13 residues. The CDR3 nucleotides are TGTGCCAGCACCGACAGAGGCACAGATACGCAGTATTTT. This encodes CASTDRGTDTQYF.

The chain recombines TRBV6-1 with TRBJ1-5; D gene ambiguous. Trimming left V 8 bases short and J 3 bases short, with 2 bases between. Germline CDR1 MNHNS, CDR2 SASEGT. The CDR3 is made up of 10 amino acids. CDR3 DNA sequence: TGTGCCAGCCACAATCAGCCCCAGCATTTT. Translation: CASHNQPQHF.

This clonotype was detected a few times. The J gene is TRBJ1-1, the V gene TRBV7-9; D possibly corresponds to TRBD1 (5 bases). The CDR3 runs 13 residues. Germline loops: CDR1 SEHNR, CDR2 FQNEAQ (reference sequence). Deletions cut 6 bases from V and 6 bases from J, with 14 bases between. Here the CDR3 DNA reads TGTGCCAGCAGTTCCCAGGGTAAATCTGAAGCTTTCTTT. Protein: CASSSQGKSEAFF.

Here the CDR3 DNA reads TGTGCCAGCAGTTACCCAGCAGGGTTATACAATGAGCAGTTCTTC. This codes for CASSYPAGLYNEQFF. The chain uses TRBV6-2 or TRBV6-3 and TRBJ2-1, with D perhaps TRBD1 (5 bases). Between the trimmed V and J ends, which lost 2 bases and 4 bases, there was a span of 12 bases. The germline V gene encodes CDR1 MNHEY and CDR2 SVGEGT. This CDR3 region has 15 residues.

The chain couples TRBV11-3 to TRBJ2-3, with D hard to call. V was clipped by 4 bases and J by 2 bases, with 10 bases between them. Germline values: CDR1 SGHNT, CDR2 YENEEA. The CDR3 is 14 residues long. Written as DNA, the CDR3 is TGTGCCAGCAGCTCAATCGCCTACACAGATACGCAGTATTTT. Translated, it gives CASSSIAYTDTQYF.

There are many counts of this clonotype. V usage is TRBV27 and J usage is TRBJ1-2; a weak D match, TRBD1 (6 bases). V lost 5 bases and J lost 6, with 16 bases in between. CDR1 and CDR2 (germline): MNHEY, SMNVEV (reference sequence). This CDR3 has 14 residues. CDR3 nucleotides: TGTGCCAGCAGTCAGTCACAGGGAGCGGATGGCTACACCTTC. Its translation: CASSQSQGADGYTF.

The chain recombines TRBV12-3 or TRBV12-4 with TRBJ1-5, with D unresolved. V was trimmed by 2 bases and J by 3 bases, leaving 11 bases between them. This CDR3 is 15 amino acids long. This chain's CDR3 is CASSLFGLNNQPQHF. CDR3 coding DNA: TGTGCCAGCAGTTTATTCGGGCTAAACAATCAGCCCCAGCATTTT.

This clonotype was counted a few times. The V and J genes are TRBV5-1 and TRBJ1-1; no clear D gene. This CDR3 is 15 amino acids long. Trimming took off 0 bases at V and 3 bases at J, with 12 bases between the two ends. CDR1 is SGHRS and CDR2 is YFSETQ in the germline V gene. CDR3 DNA: TGCGCCAGCAGCTTGGGACTTCTTCGGGACACTGAAGCTTTCTTT. The encoded protein is CASSLGLLRDTEAFF.

The chain links TRBV27 to TRBJ1-1, with unresolved D. The CDR3 spans 16 residues. Trimming removed 3 bases from V and 1 base from J, with 15 bases in between. Germline lookup yields CDR1 MNHEY and CDR2 SMNVEV (reference sequence). CDR3 loop: CASSFVSLGANTEAFF. Written as DNA, the CDR3 is TGTGCCAGCAGTTTTGTTTCACTTGGCGCGAACACTGAAGCTTTCTTT.